These 18 T cell receptor beta chains share one sample of origin, sequenced in a study of graft-versus-host responses after intestinal transplantation (dated by TCRdb to about 2021). The library was generated by the immunoSEQ multiplex PCR assay. Imported from immuneACCESS, the table was reduced by TCRdb to in-frame sequences with V and J called. These copies leave out some clones; in studies compared against another copy, an unresolved V gene accounts for under half, and the cause of the remainder is not known. The sample yields around 39,000 clones; roughly 93% were counted once. The ten largest clonotypes hold about 3.5% of the sample. This sample comprised PBMCs, obtained 734 days after intestinal transplantation. Receptor source: a human patient who received an intestinal transplant, so some T cells may come from the graft donor.

This rearrangement joins TRBV14 to TRBJ1-2; D is unresolved. The V gene lost 0 bases and the J gene lost 6 bases, with 17 bases spanning the gap. The CDR3 has 16 residues. Germline V gene sequence: CDR1 SGHDN, CDR2 FVKESK. The DNA of the CDR3 is TGTGCCAGCAGCCAAGAACGAGTACGGCCCCCGGATGGCTACACCTTC. Protein sequence: CASSQERVRPPDGYTF.

This clone has more than one count but fewer than ten. This sequence joins TRBV10-1 and TRBJ1-6, with TRBD1 matching 9 bases. From germline, CDR1 is WNHNN and CDR2 SYGVQD (reference sequence). The ends lost 9 bases at V and 8 bases at J; junction bases unmatched: 2. The CDR3 extends over 12 amino acids. CDR3 sequence (DNA): TGCGCCAGAGACAGGGGGTATTCACCCCTCCACTTT. Protein: CARDRGYSPLHF.

Turning to this clone: In the same sample, other DNA sequences code for this CDR3. This rearrangement joins TRBV27 to TRBJ2-7; possible D gene TRBD2, 5 bases. CDR3 size: 11 residues. The germline gives CDR1 MNHEY, CDR2 SMNVEV (reference sequence). The V end lost 8 bases, the J end lost 0 bases, and 5 bases lay between the germline ends. CDR3 bases: TGTGCCAGCGGGAGCTCCTACGAGCAGTACTTC. Amino acid sequence: CASGSSYEQYF.

The gene calls are TRBV5-1 and TRBJ2-2; 7 bases are shared with TRBD1. Germline CDR1 reads SGHRS; CDR2 reads YFSETQ. V trimming: 4 bases; J trimming: 5 bases; junction bases outside the gene matches: 11. The CDR3 length is 16 residues. The CDR3 region is CASSQLRQGKTGELFF. In nucleotides, the CDR3 is TGCGCCAGCAGCCAGCTGCGACAGGGAAAAACCGGGGAGCTGTTTTTT.

The rearrangement uses TRBV11-2 and TRBJ2-7, with D perhaps assigned TRBD1 or TRBD2 (6 bases each). The CDR3 is 15 amino acids. Trimming cost V 4 bases and J 6 bases, with 19 bases left between them. Germline V gene sequence: CDR1 SGHAT, CDR2 FQNNGV. CDR3 bases: TGTGCCAGCAGCTCCCTGACAGGAGGGGTTAGCGAGCAGTACTTC. Its translation is CASSSLTGGVSEQYF. Together with reference TRBV11-2 and TRBJ2-7, the CDR3 gives the full variable domain: EAGVAQSPRYKIIEKRQSVAFWCNPISGHATLYWYQQILGQGPKLLIQFQNNGVVDDSQLPKDRFSAERLKGVDSTLKIQPAKLEDSAVYLCASSSLTGGVSEQYFGPGTRLTVT.

J is TRBJ2-5 and V is TRBV6-6; 10 bases align to TRBD2. From germline, CDR1 is MNHNY and CDR2 SVGAGI (reference sequence). Losses at the gene ends were 4 bases for V and 5 bases for J; bases not matched to a gene: 7. The CDR3 is made up of 15 amino acids. The CDR3 loop is CASSLPAGGTETQYF. As DNA, the CDR3 is TGTGCCAGCAGTTTGCCAGCGGGGGGGACGGAGACCCAGTACTTC.

V usage is TRBV5-6 and J usage is TRBJ2-3; D possibly corresponds to TRBD1 (5 bases). V lost 1 base and J 1 base, leaving 13 bases between the germline ends. The CDR3 extends over 16 amino acids. Germline assignment: CDR1 SGHDT and CDR2 YYEEEE. This CDR3 reads CASSLSSPRGTDTQYF. The CDR3 nucleotides read TGTGCCAGCAGCTTGAGCTCTCCCAGGGGCACAGATACGCAGTATTTT. The full variable domain, with the rest looked up from reference TRBV5-6 and TRBJ2-3, is DAGVTQSPTHLIKTRGQQVTLRCSPKSGHDTVSWYQQALGQGPQFIFQYYEEEERQRGNFPDRFSGHQFPNYSSELNVNALLLGDSALYLCASSLSSPRGTDTQYFGPGTRLTVL.

This chain joins TRBV27 and TRBJ2-5, with D maybe TRBD2 (5 bases). CDR1 is MNHEY, CDR2 SMNVEV, per germline (reference sequence). The V end lost 6 bases, the J end lost 3 bases, and 5 bases lay between the germline ends. The CDR3 length is 11 residues. The chain's CDR3 is CASRREETQYF. The DNA for the CDR3 is TGTGCCAGCAGGCGGGAAGAGACCCAGTACTTC.

In nucleotides, the CDR3 is TGTGCCAGCAGCCAAGATTGGGCGACCACCATTTACAATGAGCAGTTCTTC. Protein product: CASSQDWATTIYNEQFF. V and J are TRBV4-2 and TRBJ2-1; no firm D call. This CDR3 contains 17 residues. The germline V and J ends were trimmed by 0 bases and 4 bases, with 16 bases remaining between them. Germline CDR1 and CDR2: LGHNA and YNFKEQ.

CDR3 region: CASVSARGLSPLHF. As DNA, the CDR3 is TGTGCCAGTGTCAGCGCCAGGGGGCTTTCACCCCTCCACTTT. The chain recombines TRBV2 with TRBJ1-6; 8 nucleotides align to TRBD1. Trimming at V came to 9 bases and at J to 9 bases, leaving 10 bases not matched to a gene. The CDR3 is 14 amino acids. Germline V gene sequence: CDR1 SNHLY, CDR2 FYNNEI.

The chain uses TRBV6-4 and TRBJ1-6; a possible D gene is TRBD1 (5 bases). This CDR3 contains 12 residues. The V gene lost 2 bases and the J gene lost 9 bases, with 5 bases spanning the gap. The germline V gene encodes CDR1 MRHNA and CDR2 SNTAGT. CDR3 region: CASSDGGSPLHF. The CDR3 bases are TGTGCCAGCAGTGACGGGGGTTCACCCCTCCACTTT.

V and J are TRBV5-5 and TRBJ2-7, with TRBD2 as a possible D gene (5 bases). The CDR3 length is 13 residues. The germline V gene has CDR1 SGHKS and CDR2 YYEKEE (reference sequence). Trimming stripped 3 bases from V and 5 bases from J, with 12 bases between. CDR3 residues: CASSSLTRDEQYF. In DNA, the CDR3 is TGTGCCAGCAGCTCCCTTACTAGAGACGAGCAGTACTTC.

The chain combines TRBV7-3 with TRBJ2-1; possible D gene TRBD1, 5 bases. This CDR3 contains 14 residues. Trimming cost V 2 bases and J 6 bases, with 11 bases left between them. CDR1 and CDR2 (germline): SGHTA, FQGTGA. In DNA form, the CDR3 reads TGTGCCAGCAGCTTATACACCCAGGGCAATGAGCAGTTCTTC. This codes for CASSLYTQGNEQFF. Using reference TRBV7-3 and TRBJ2-1 for the parts outside the CDR3, the full variable domain is GAGVSQTPSNKVTEKGKYVELRCDPISGHTALYWYRQSLGQGPEFLIYFQGTGAADDSGLPNDRFFAVRPEGSVSTLKIQRTERGDSAVYLCASSLYTQGNEQFFGPGTRLTVL.

This clone was seen a single time. The chain is built from TRBV27 and TRBJ1-2, with TRBD1 as a possible D gene (6 bases). The V and J ends lost 2 bases and 6 bases respectively, with 10 bases between them. CDR1 is MNHEY and CDR2 is SMNVEV in the germline V gene (reference sequence). The CDR3 covers 13 residues. CDR3 sequence: CASSLAGANGYTF. The CDR3 nucleotides read TGTGCCAGCAGTTTAGCAGGGGCGAATGGCTACACCTTC.

This clone showed up just once. The chain carries TRBV28 and TRBJ2-7; D is possibly TRBD2 (6 bases). The V gene's germline CDR1 is MDHEN and CDR2 SYDVKM. This CDR3 comprises 13 residues. With 2 bases removed from V and 2 bases from J, the gap between germline ends came to 7 bases. In DNA, the CDR3 is TGTGCCAGCAGTTTAGCGGGGACCTACGAGCAGTACTTC. Its protein product is CASSLAGTYEQYF.

The chain is built from TRBV6-6 and TRBJ2-2; D ambiguous. Germline loops: CDR1 MNHNY, CDR2 SVGAGI (reference sequence). The V and J ends lost 6 bases and 2 bases respectively, with 4 bases between them. The CDR3 length is 12 residues. The CDR3 spells CASSRNTGELFF. Here the CDR3 DNA reads TGTGCCAGCAGCCGTAACACCGGGGAGCTGTTTTTT.

The chain carries TRBV13 and TRBJ2-7; 7 bases match TRBD2. The CDR3 is 14 residues long. The J segment lost 4 bases and the V segment lost 5 bases, leaving 8 bases of the junction unmatched. Germline-derived CDR1 and CDR2 are PRHDT and FYEKMQ (reference sequence). CDR3 nucleotide sequence: TGTGCCAGCAGCCCCCGGAGCGGGAAGTACGAGCAGTACTTC. This encodes CASSPRSGKYEQYF. The full variable domain, with the rest looked up from reference TRBV13 and TRBJ2-7, is AAGVIQSPRHLIKEKRETATLKCYPIPRHDTVYWYQQGPGQDPQFLISFYEKMQSDKGSIPDRFSAQQFSDYHSELNMSSLELGDSALYFCASSPRSGKYEQYFGPGTRLTVT.

V is TRBV11-2 and J is TRBJ1-4; D possibly corresponds to TRBD1 (6 bases). From germline, CDR1 is SGHAT and CDR2 FQNNGV. V lost 5 bases and J lost 8, with 21 bases in between. This CDR3 has 16 residues. This CDR3 is CASSPSSVGAREKLFF. The CDR3 nucleotides are TGTGCCAGCAGCCCAAGCAGTGTGGGGGCGAGGGAAAAACTGTTTTTT.